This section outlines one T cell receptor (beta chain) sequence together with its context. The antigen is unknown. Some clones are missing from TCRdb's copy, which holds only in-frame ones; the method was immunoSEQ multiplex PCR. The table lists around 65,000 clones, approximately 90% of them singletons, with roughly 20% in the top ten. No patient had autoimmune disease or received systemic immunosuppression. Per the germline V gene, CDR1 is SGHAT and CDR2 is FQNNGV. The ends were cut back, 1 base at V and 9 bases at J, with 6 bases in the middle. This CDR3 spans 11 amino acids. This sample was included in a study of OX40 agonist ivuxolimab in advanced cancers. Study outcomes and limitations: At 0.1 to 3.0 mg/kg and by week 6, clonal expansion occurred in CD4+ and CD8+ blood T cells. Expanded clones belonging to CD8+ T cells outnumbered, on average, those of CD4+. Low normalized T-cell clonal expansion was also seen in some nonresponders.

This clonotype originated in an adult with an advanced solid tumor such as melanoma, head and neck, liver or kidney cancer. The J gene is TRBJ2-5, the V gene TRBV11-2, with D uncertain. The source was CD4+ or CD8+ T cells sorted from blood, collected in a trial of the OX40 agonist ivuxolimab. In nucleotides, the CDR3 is TGTGCCAGCAGCTTAGTGGGCCCCCAGTACTTC. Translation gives CASSLVGPQYF.